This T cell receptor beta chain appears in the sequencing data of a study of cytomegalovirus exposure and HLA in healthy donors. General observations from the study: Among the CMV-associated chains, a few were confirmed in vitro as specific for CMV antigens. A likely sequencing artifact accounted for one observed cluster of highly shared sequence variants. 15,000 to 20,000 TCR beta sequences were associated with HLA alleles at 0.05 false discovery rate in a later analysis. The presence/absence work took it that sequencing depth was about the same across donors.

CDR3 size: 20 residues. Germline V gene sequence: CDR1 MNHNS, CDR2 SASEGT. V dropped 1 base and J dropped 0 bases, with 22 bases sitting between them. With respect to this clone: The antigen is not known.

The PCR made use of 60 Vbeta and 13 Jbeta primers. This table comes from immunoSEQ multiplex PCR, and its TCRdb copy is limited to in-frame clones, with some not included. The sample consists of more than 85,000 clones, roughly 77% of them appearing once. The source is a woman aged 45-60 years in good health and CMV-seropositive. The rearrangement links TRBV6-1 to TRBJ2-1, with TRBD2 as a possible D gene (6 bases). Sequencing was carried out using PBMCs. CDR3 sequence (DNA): TGTGCCAGCAGTGAAGTTCTGCGGGGAGAATTATTAAGCTCCTACAATGAGCAGTTCTTC. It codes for CASSEVLRGELLSSYNEQFF.